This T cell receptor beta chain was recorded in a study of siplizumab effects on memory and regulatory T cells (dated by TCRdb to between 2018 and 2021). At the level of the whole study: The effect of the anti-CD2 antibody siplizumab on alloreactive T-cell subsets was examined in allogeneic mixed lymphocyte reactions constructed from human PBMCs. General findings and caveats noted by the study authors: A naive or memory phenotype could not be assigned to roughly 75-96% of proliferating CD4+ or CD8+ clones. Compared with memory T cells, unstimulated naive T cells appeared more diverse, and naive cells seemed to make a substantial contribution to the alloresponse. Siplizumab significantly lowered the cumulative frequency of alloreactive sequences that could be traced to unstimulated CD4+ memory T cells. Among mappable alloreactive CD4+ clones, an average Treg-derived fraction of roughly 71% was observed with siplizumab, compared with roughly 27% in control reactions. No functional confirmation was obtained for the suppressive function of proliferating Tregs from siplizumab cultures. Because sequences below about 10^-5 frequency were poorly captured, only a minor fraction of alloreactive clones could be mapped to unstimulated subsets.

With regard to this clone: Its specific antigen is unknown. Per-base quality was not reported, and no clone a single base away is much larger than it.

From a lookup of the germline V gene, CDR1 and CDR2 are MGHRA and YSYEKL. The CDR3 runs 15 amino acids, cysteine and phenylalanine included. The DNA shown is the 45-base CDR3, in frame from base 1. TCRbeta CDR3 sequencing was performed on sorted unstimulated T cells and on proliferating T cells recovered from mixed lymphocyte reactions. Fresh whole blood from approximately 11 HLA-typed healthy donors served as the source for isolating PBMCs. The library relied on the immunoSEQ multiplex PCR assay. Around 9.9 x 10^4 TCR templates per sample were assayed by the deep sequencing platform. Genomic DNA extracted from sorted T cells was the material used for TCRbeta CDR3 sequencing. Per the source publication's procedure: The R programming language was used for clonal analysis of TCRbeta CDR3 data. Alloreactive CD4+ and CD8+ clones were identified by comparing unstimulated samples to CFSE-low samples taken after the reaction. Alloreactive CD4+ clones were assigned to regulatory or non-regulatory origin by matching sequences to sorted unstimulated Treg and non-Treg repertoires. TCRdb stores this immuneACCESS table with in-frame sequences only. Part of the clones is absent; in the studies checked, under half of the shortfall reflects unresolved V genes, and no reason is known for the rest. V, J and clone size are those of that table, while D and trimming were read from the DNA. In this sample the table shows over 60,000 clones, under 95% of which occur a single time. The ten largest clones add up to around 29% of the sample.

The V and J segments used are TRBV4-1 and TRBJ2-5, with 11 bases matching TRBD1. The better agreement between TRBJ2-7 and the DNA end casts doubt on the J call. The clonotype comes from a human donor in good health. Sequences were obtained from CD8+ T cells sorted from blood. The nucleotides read TGCGCCAGCAGCCACCCGGGACAGGGGGTAAGCGAGCAGTACTTC. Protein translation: CASSHPGQGVSEQYF.